This TCR beta chain was observed in a study of cytomegalovirus exposure and HLA in healthy donors. Study observations and caveats: In vitro confirmation showed a few CMV-associated chains to be CMV antigen specific.

While the first cohort had around 700 subjects, the donors belonged to the separate validation cohort of 120 subjects. The germline V gene has CDR1 PRHDT and CDR2 FYEKMQ (reference sequence). Trimming removed 4 bases at V and 0 bases at J, with 17 bases between. The CDR3 is 17 residues long. The repertoire was sequenced with immunoSEQ multiplex PCR; TCRdb's copy has only in-frame clones and lacks some. This table holds about 120,000 clones, over 75% found once. Comments on this clone: Its antigen remains unknown.

The TCR sequence derives from a woman between 18 and 29 years old in good health and CMV-seropositive. The chain combines TRBV13 with TRBJ2-3, with D possibly matching TRBD2 (5 bases). Material: PBMCs. DNA of the CDR3: TGTGCCAGCAGCTCGATCCGACCGGGATTTAGCACAGATACGCAGTATTTT. This encodes CASSSIRPGFSTDTQYF.